One and the same sample provided the 19 T cell receptor beta chains below, sequenced in a study of long-term antiretroviral therapy in people with HIV. Researchers report immunoSEQ v3.0 was run at survey level. The protocol was immunoSEQ multiplex PCR, while the TCRdb copy is restricted to in-frame clones and leaves out a portion. Of approximately 47,000 clones in the sample, about 86% are singletons; the top ten hold around 3.2%. The sequencing here drew on unsorted PBMCs, taken 0.8 years after starting antiretroviral therapy. Source of these receptors: a young woman with HIV.

Only a few counts were recorded for this clone. The chain recombines TRBV11-3 with TRBJ2-2, with unresolved D. The CDR3 loop spans 12 amino acids. Per the germline V gene, CDR1 is SGHNT and CDR2 is YENEEA. V was cut by 3 bases and J by 5 bases, with 4 bases left in between. The CDR3 DNA sequence: TGTGCCAGCAGCTTTAATACCGGGGAGCTGTTTTTT. It encodes CASSFNTGELFF.

The chain uses TRBV29-1 and TRBJ1-3; D uncertain. Germline V gives CDR1 SQVTM, CDR2 ANQGSEA. CDR3 length equals 13 residues. Trimming pared 6 bases from V and 2 bases from J, leaving 11 bases between. For the CDR3, the DNA is TGCAGCGTGGGCATGGCACCTGGAAACACCATATATTTT. Encoded protein: CSVGMAPGNTIYF. Combining the CDR3 with reference TRBV29-1 and TRBJ1-3 gives the whole variable domain SAVISQKPSRDICQRGTSLTIQCQVDSQVTMMFWYRQQPGQSLTLIATANQGSEATYESGFVIDKFPISRPNLTFSTLTVSNMSPEDSSIYLCSVGMAPGNTIYFGEGSWLTVV.

V and J are TRBV4-2 and TRBJ2-3; 7 nucleotides match TRBD1. Germline V CDR1 and CDR2: LGHNA, YNFKEQ. The CDR3 spans 16 residues. V gave up 0 bases and J gave up 6 bases; unmatched junction bases: 9. The CDR3 loop is CASSQDEGAQGDTQYF. The CDR3, as DNA: TGTGCCAGCAGCCAAGATGAGGGGGCACAGGGGGATACGCAGTATTTT.

The V and J genes are TRBV7-2 and TRBJ1-2, with TRBD1 matching over 12 bases. The CDR3 has 16 amino acids. Germline CDR1 is SGHTA and CDR2 is FQGNSA. V lost 7 bases to trimming and J lost 4 bases; unmatched junction nucleotides: 10. For the CDR3, the DNA is TGTGCCAGCACCTACGGGGACAGGGGGCGTGTCTATGGCTACACCTTC. This translates into CASTYGDRGRVYGYTF.

The V call is TRBV28, the J call TRBJ2-5, with 9 bases aligning to TRBD2. CDR3 length equals 15 residues. Germline lookup yields CDR1 MDHEN and CDR2 SYDVKM. With 3 bases clipped from V and 1 base from J, the junction kept 3 bases outside the gene matches. CDR3 coding DNA: TGTGCCAGCAGTTTGGAACTAGCGGGCCAAGAGACCCAGTACTTC. Translation gives CASSLELAGQETQYF.

The chain is built from TRBV19 and TRBJ2-3; D is tentatively TRBD1 or TRBD2 (5 bases each). The germline V gene has CDR1 LNHDA and CDR2 SQIVND (reference sequence). CDR3 length: 14 residues. With 5 bases removed from V and 2 bases from J, the gap between germline ends came to 11 bases. CDR3 DNA sequence: TGTGCCAGTAGTCTGGGACCATTCACAGATACGCAGTATTTT. Translating it yields CASSLGPFTDTQYF.

The V call is TRBV7-9, the J call TRBJ2-3; D is uncertain. Germline values: CDR1 SEHNR, CDR2 FQNEAQ (reference sequence). The V gene lost 1 base and the J gene lost 6 bases, with 8 bases spanning the gap. The CDR3 has 13 amino acids. CDR3 sequence reads: CASSLGPRDTQYF. The DNA for the CDR3 is TGTGCCAGCAGCTTAGGCCCGAGGGATACGCAGTATTTT.

V and J are TRBV5-1 and TRBJ2-7; 7 bases line up with TRBD2. In germline, CDR1 is SGHRS, CDR2 YFSETQ. This CDR3 is built from 18 residues. V gave up 4 bases and J gave up 1 base; unmatched junction bases: 17. CDR3 DNA sequence: TGCGCCAGCAGCCACCGATGGATAGCGGGTCCAAGTTCCTACGAGCAGTACTTC. Translated: CASSHRWIAGPSSYEQYF.

Only a few counts were recorded for this clone. V is TRBV9 and J is TRBJ2-3; D is unresolved. CDR1 SGDLS and CDR2 YYNGEE come from the germline V gene. Trimming stripped 3 bases from V and 0 bases from J, with 11 bases between. The CDR3 has 15 residues. CDR3 loop: CASSDYPRSTDTQYF. The CDR3, as DNA: TGTGCCAGCAGCGACTATCCACGAAGCACAGATACGCAGTATTTT.

The chain is built from TRBV15 and TRBJ2-7, with D tentatively TRBD1 (6 bases). The CDR3 totals 12 residues. The V end lost 6 bases, the J end lost 3 bases, and 9 bases lay between the germline ends. Germline values: CDR1 LNHNV, CDR2 YYDKDF (reference sequence). The CDR3 sequence: CATSPDSYEQYF. The CDR3, as DNA: TGTGCCACCAGTCCGGACAGCTACGAGCAGTACTTC.

The V call is TRBV5-1, the J call TRBJ2-5; 9 bases line up with TRBD2. The DNA end is a closer match to TRBJ2-7, so the J assignment may be wrong. Germline assignment: CDR1 SGHRS and CDR2 YFSETQ. The CDR3 length is 16 residues. CDR3 DNA: TGCGCCAGCAGCTTGGTTTCAGCGGGAGGTGCCTACGAGCAGTACTTC. This sequence encodes CASSLVSAGGAYEQYF.

J is TRBJ2-5 and V is TRBV28; maybe TRBD1 (5 bases). This CDR3 contains 13 residues. Trimming pared 5 bases from V and 5 bases from J, leaving 12 bases between. From germline, CDR1 is MDHEN and CDR2 SYDVKM. CDR3 amino acids: CASSARVRETQYF. The CDR3, as DNA: TGTGCCAGCAGTGCCAGGGTAAGGGAGACCCAGTACTTC. Drawing the rest from reference TRBV28 and TRBJ2-5, the complete variable domain is DVKVTQSSRYLVKRTGEKVFLECVQDMDHENMFWYRQDPGLGLRLIYFSYDVKMKEKGDIPEGYSVSREKKERFSLILESASTNQTSMYLCASSARVRETQYFGPGTRLLVL.

This clone came up once. The rearrangement links TRBV7-3 to TRBJ2-3; D is undetermined. CDR1 is SGHTA, CDR2 FQGTGA, per germline. The CDR3 loop spans 14 amino acids. Trimming took off 5 bases at V and 1 base at J, with 10 bases between the two ends. This chain's CDR3 is CASSPGPGTDTQYF. DNA of the CDR3: TGTGCCAGCAGCCCGGGCCCCGGCACAGATACGCAGTATTTT.

This chain links TRBV28 with TRBJ2-7; tentative D call: TRBD1 (6 bases). Germline-derived CDR1 and CDR2 are MDHEN and SYDVKM. The ends were cut back, 8 bases at V and 3 bases at J, with 17 bases in the middle. CDR3 length equals 14 residues. The CDR3 DNA reads TGTGCCAGCGGCCCTCTACAGGGAGTCTACGAGCAGTACTTC. Its translation: CASGPLQGVYEQYF.

The chain is built from TRBV9 and TRBJ2-7; D possibly corresponds to TRBD2 (5 bases). The germline CDR1 and CDR2 sequences are SGDLS and YYNGEE. The CDR3 contains 14 residues. Between the trimmed V and J ends, which lost 3 bases and 1 base, there was a span of 11 bases. This CDR3 reads CASSARAVSYEQYF. The CDR3 coding sequence is TGTGCCAGCAGCGCACGAGCGGTATCCTACGAGCAGTACTTC.

The chain's CDR3 is CAISDLGSASSYEQYF. CDR3 sequence (DNA): TGTGCCATCAGTGACCTCGGCTCGGCGTCCTCCTACGAGCAGTACTTC. J is TRBJ2-7 and V is TRBV10-3; D remains unclear. The V end lost 3 bases, the J end lost 0 bases, and 15 bases lay between the germline ends. The CDR3 loop spans 16 amino acids. From germline, CDR1 is ENHRY and CDR2 SYGVKD.

The chain is built from TRBV11-2 and TRBJ2-4, with TRBD1 matching 7 bases. CDR1 is SGHAT and CDR2 is FQNNGV in the germline V gene. The J segment lost 0 bases and the V segment lost 4 bases, leaving 3 bases of the junction unmatched. The CDR3 loop spans 15 amino acids. DNA of the CDR3: TGTGCCAGCAGCTCGGGACAGAAAGCCAAAAACATTCAGTACTTC. This encodes CASSSGQKAKNIQYF.

The chain uses TRBV7-9 and TRBJ1-3; D not certain. The CDR3 is 13 residues long. Between the trimmed V and J ends, which lost 4 bases and 4 bases, there was a span of 8 bases. Looked up from germline, CDR1 is SEHNR and CDR2 is FQNEAQ (reference sequence). DNA of the CDR3: TGTGCCAGCAGCTCCTCGGCCGGAAACACCATATATTTT. Protein: CASSSSAGNTIYF.

J is TRBJ1-2 and V is TRBV5-6; no reliable D call. Trimming pared 0 bases from V and 2 bases from J, leaving 8 bases between. Looked up from germline, CDR1 is SGHDT and CDR2 is YYEEEE. There are 14 residues in the CDR3. CDR3 nucleotide sequence: TGTGCCAGCAGCTTGGATAGCGGAAACTATGGCTACACCTTC. It is translated as CASSLDSGNYGYTF.